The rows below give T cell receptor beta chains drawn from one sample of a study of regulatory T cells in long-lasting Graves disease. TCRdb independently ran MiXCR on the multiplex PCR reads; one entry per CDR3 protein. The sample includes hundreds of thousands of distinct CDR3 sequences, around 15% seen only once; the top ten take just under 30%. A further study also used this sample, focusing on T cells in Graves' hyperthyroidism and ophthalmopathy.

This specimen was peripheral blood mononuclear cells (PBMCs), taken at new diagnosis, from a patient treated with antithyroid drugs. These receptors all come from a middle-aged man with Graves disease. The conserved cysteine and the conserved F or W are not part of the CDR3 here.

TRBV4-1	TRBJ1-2	ASSQVPQDRDGYT
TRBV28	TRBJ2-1	ASSLDPRIYNEQF
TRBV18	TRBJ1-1	ASSPIRAGEGTEAF
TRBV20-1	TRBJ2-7	SAPEVGTPNEQY
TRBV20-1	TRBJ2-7	SARATAVTYEQY
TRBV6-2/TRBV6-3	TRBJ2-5	ASSWTGETQY
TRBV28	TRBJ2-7	ASRPGYSYEQY
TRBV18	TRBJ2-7	ASSPMRRGSSYEQY
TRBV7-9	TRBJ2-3	ASSLSPSGGLTITDTQY
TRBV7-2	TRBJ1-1	ASSSPREYTEAF
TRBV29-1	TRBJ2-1	SVGGGQTFYNEQF
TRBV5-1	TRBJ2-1	ASSLALPGTSGGAYYNEQF
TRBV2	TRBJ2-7	ASRDYRDQEQY
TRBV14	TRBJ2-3	ASSQDLKDTQY
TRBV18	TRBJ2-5	ASSRGGAQETQY
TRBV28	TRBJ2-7	ASSLYGRGDSYEQY
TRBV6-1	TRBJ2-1	ASNAASGGRHRSYNEQF
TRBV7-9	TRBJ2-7	ASSPRVGPTYEQY
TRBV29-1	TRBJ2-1	SVLETGANEQF
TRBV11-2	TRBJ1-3	ASSLVYRTRHNTIY
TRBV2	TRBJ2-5	ASTPKAGLATYQETQY
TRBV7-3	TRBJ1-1	ASSTGLNTEAF
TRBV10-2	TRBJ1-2	ASSDLLDSYYGYT
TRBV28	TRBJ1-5	ASSHMGGQPQH
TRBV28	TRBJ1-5	ASSLLGAGGNQPQH
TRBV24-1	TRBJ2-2	ATSDYDSGELF
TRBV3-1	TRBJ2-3	ASSFRESTQY
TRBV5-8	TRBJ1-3	ASSQGGVSGNTIY